This TCR beta chain derives from a study of post-analysis software for immune sequencing data. Study-wide context: Relapsing-remitting, secondary progressive and progressive-relapsing forms of multiple sclerosis all featured among disease courses.

The J segment lost 4 bases and the V segment lost 0 bases, leaving 8 bases of the junction unmatched. Germline V lookup: CDR1 DFQATT, CDR2 SNEGSKA (reference sequence). CDR3 length: 16 residues. Study results and caveats: Relative to controls, patients with multiple sclerosis showed significantly lower normalized Chao1 diversity. There were several TRBV segments more frequent in patients than controls, and TRBV5-6, TRBV5-1 and TRBV20-1 were among them.

On this clonotype itself: The antigen remains unidentified.

Prepared libraries of TCR beta cDNA carried unique molecular identifiers. A population of roughly 0.9 to 11 million T cells gave rise to around 530,000 cDNA molecules. TCRdb reprocessed the PCR reads via MiXCR and lists one record per CDR3 protein. The profile covers hundreds of thousands of distinct CDR3 sequences, with 25% to 30% appearing a single time and 0.55% to 0.65% taken by the ten largest. The receptor was isolated from a girl between 10 and 17 years old with multiple sclerosis. The specimen was blood. V usage is TRBV20-1 and J usage is TRBJ2-3, with 9 bases that match TRBD2. CDR3 bases: TGCAGTGCTAGAGATGTTAAAGCGGGAGGACCAGATACGCAGTATTTT. It specifies CSARDVKAGGPDTQYF.